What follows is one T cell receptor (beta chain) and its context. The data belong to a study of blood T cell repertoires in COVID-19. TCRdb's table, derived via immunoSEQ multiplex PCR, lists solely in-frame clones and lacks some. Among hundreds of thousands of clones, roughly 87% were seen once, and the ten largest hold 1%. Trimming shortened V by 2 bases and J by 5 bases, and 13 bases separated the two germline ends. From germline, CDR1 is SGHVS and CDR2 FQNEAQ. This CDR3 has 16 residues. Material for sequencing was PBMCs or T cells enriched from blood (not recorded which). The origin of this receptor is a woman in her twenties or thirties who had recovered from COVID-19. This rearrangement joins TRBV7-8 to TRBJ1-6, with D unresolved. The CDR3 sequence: CASSLRVAGDNSPLHF. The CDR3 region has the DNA TGTGCCAGCAGCTTAAGAGTGGCGGGAGATAATTCACCCCTCCACTTT.